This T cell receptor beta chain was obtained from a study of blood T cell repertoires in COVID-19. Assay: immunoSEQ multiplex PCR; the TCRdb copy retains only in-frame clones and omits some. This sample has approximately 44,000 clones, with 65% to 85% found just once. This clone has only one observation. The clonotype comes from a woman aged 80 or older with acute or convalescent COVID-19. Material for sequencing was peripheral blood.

CDR3 DNA: TGTGCCAGCAGTTACGAGGCAGGGGATAATAAACCCCTCCACTTT. Amino acids: CASSYEAGDNKPLHF. The chain has TRBV6-6 and TRBJ1-6; D might be TRBD1 (6 bases). CDR3 length equals 15 residues. Germline CDR1 is MNHNY and CDR2 is SVGAGI (reference sequence). Trimming removed 2 bases from V and 12 bases from J, with 17 bases in between.